These 14 T cell receptor beta chains were all obtained from the same sample, sequenced in a study of T cell responses to AZD1222 COVID-19 vaccine. Only in-frame clones appear in the TCRdb table, and some are missing; sequencing was by immunoSEQ multiplex PCR. This sample has about 150,000 clones, with around 86% found just once. Specimen: peripheral blood, collected 28 days after the second AZD1222 dose. All receptors derive from an adult who received the AZD1222 COVID-19 vaccine.

The rearrangement links TRBV15 to TRBJ1-6; 9 bases match TRBD1. From germline, CDR1 is LNHNV and CDR2 YYDKDF (reference sequence). The length of the CDR3 is 14 residues. V lost 3 bases and J lost 7; bases outside the gene matches: 1. CDR3: CATSRTGGNSPLHF. The CDR3 DNA reads TGTGCCACCAGCAGGACAGGGGGGAATTCACCCCTCCACTTT.

The chain joins TRBV11-2 to TRBJ2-5; no clear D gene. V lost 5 bases and J lost 3, with 16 bases in between. This CDR3 comprises 15 residues. The germline gives CDR1 SGHAT, CDR2 FQNNGV. DNA for the CDR3: TGTGCCAGCAGCATGGACGGTGCCACCAAAGAGACCCAGTACTTC. Its protein product is CASSMDGATKETQYF. The whole variable domain, remainder taken from reference TRBV11-2 and TRBJ2-5, is EAGVAQSPRYKIIEKRQSVAFWCNPISGHATLYWYQQILGQGPKLLIQFQNNGVVDDSQLPKDRFSAERLKGVDSTLKIQPAKLEDSAVYLCASSMDGATKETQYFGPGTRLLVL.

The rearrangement uses TRBV3-1 (or the pseudogene TRBV3-2) and TRBJ1-2, with TRBD1 identical over 9 bases. The germline gives CDR1 LGHDT, CDR2 YNNKEL (reference sequence). The CDR3 runs 17 residues. V was clipped by 2 bases and J by 2 bases; unmatched bases: 9. The CDR3 here is CASSQIAGTGRNYGYTF. The CDR3 DNA reads as TGTGCCAGCAGCCAAATTGCCGGGACAGGGCGGAACTATGGCTACACCTTC.

This chain uses TRBV19 with TRBJ2-2, with 11 bases lining up with TRBD2. Germline CDR1 is LNHDA and CDR2 is SQIVND (reference sequence). The CDR3 is 15 residues long. The ends lost 9 bases at V and 4 bases at J; junction bases unmatched: 7. This chain's CDR3 is CASRGTSGVTGELFF. Written as DNA, the CDR3 is TGTGCCAGCAGAGGGACTAGCGGAGTCACCGGGGAGCTGTTTTTT.

This chain connects TRBV7-9 to TRBJ1-1; D is uncertain. V was trimmed by 4 bases and J by 8 bases, leaving 11 bases between them. This CDR3 contains 12 residues. Germline loops: CDR1 SEHNR, CDR2 FQNEAQ (reference sequence). The CDR3 DNA is TGTGCCAGCAGCTCCCCCGGCGGGGAAGCTTTCTTT. Its translation: CASSSPGGEAFF.

V and J are TRBV19 and TRBJ2-1; tentative D call: TRBD1 (6 bases). The CDR3 sequence is 14 residues long. Trimming shortened V by 10 bases and J by 2 bases, and 15 bases separated the two germline ends. Germline assignment: CDR1 LNHDA and CDR2 SQIVND (reference sequence). CDR3 nucleotides: TGTGCCACCACCTCCGGACAGCCCTACAATGAGCAGTTCTTC. Amino acids: CATTSGQPYNEQFF.

This sequence joins TRBV19 and TRBJ2-2; 9 nucleotides align to TRBD2. Trimming cost V 6 bases and J 8 bases; bases outside gene matches: 10. The CDR3 spans 15 residues. The V gene's germline CDR1 is LNHDA and CDR2 SQIVND (reference sequence). The CDR3 DNA is TGTGCCAGTAGCCCACTAGCGGGCCGAGGGGGGGAGCTGTTTTTT. The encoded protein is CASSPLAGRGGELFF.

J is TRBJ1-1 and V is TRBV7-9; 10 nucleotides align to TRBD1. The CDR3 has 14 residues. The V gene's germline CDR1 is SEHNR and CDR2 FQNEAQ (reference sequence). Unmatched junction bases numbered 11, after V lost 10 bases and J lost 6 bases. In DNA, the CDR3 is TGTGCCACCTCGGGACAGGGGCTTAAGGCTGAAGCTTTCTTT. This gives the protein CATSGQGLKAEAFF.

This rearrangement joins TRBV4-1 to TRBJ2-1; 8 bases are a match to TRBD2. Germline V gives CDR1 MGHRA, CDR2 YSYEKL. Trimming took 2 bases from V and 5 from J; bases not matched to a gene: 20. CDR3 size: 20 residues. The CDR3 sequence: CASSQNPAGDAQGIHNEQFF. Here the CDR3 DNA reads TGCGCCAGCAGCCAAAATCCAGCGGGGGACGCCCAAGGAATCCACAATGAGCAGTTCTTC.

This clone was detected only once. V is TRBV6-5 and J is TRBJ1-3, with D uncertain. Germline CDR1 reads MNHEY; CDR2 reads SVGAGI. The V and J ends lost 5 bases and 0 bases respectively, with 8 bases between them. The CDR3 runs to 14 residues. In DNA form, the CDR3 reads TGTGCCAGCAGTCCCCTAGCCTCTGGAAACACCATATATTTT. This encodes CASSPLASGNTIYF.

The rearrangement uses TRBV20-1 and TRBJ2-2; no clear D. Germline values: CDR1 DFQATT, CDR2 SNEGSKA (reference sequence). The V end was cut by 6 bases, the J end by 6 bases, with 5 bases between. This CDR3 has 10 residues. In DNA form, the CDR3 reads TGCAGTGCCCCCCCCGGGGAGCTGTTTTTT. Translation gives CSAPPGELFF.

V is TRBV5-1 and J is TRBJ2-2; TRBD1 matches 9 bases. The CDR3 consists of 16 residues. The germline V gene encodes CDR1 SGHRS and CDR2 YFSETQ. After removal of 0 bases from V and 6 bases from J, the junction contained 6 bases not matched to a gene. CDR3 loop: CASSLAGQGNSGELFF. The CDR3 DNA sequence: TGCGCCAGCAGCTTGGCGGGACAGGGTAACTCCGGGGAGCTGTTTTTT.

This rearrangement joins TRBV4-1 to TRBJ2-1; possible D gene TRBD1, 5 bases. The V end lost 0 bases, the J end lost 2 bases, and 14 bases lay between the germline ends. The CDR3 sequence is 17 residues long. Germline V CDR1 and CDR2: MGHRA, YSYEKL. Here the CDR3 DNA reads TGCGCCAGCAGCCAAGAAGGGTGGCAAGGGGCCTACAATGAGCAGTTCTTC. Its translation: CASSQEGWQGAYNEQFF.

V and J are TRBV5-1 and TRBJ2-7; 11 bases line up with TRBD2. CDR1 is SGHRS and CDR2 is YFSETQ in the germline V gene. V was clipped by 3 bases and J by 7 bases; unmatched bases: 12. This CDR3 is built from 16 residues. CDR3 nucleotides: TGCGCCAGCAGCTCGAATCCGACTAGCGGGATCGCAGAGCAGTACTTC. It encodes CASSSNPTSGIAEQYF.